The 30 T cell receptor beta chains below come from one sample, sequenced in a study of blood T cell repertoires in COVID-19. Profiled with immunoSEQ multiplex PCR; TCRdb holds only in-frame clones, not every one. Here the sample spans roughly 88,000 clones, 87% being singletons. Sequences were obtained from peripheral blood. The source is a woman aged 55 to 70 with COVID-19, enrolled during active disease.

The V call is TRBV2, the J call TRBJ1-2, with 8 bases fitting TRBD1. Per the germline V gene, CDR1 is SNHLY and CDR2 is FYNNEI. CDR3 size: 15 residues. Unmatched junction bases numbered 16, after V lost 8 bases and J lost 8 bases. The CDR3 is CASQENRGRHIGYTF. The CDR3 DNA follows: TGTGCCAGCCAAGAAAACAGGGGGAGACATATCGGCTACACCTTC.

This clone was counted a few times. J is TRBJ1-2 and V is TRBV6-5; 10 nucleotides line up with TRBD1. CDR1 MNHEY and CDR2 SVGAGI come from the germline V gene. The CDR3 is 11 residues long. J was trimmed by 8 bases and V by 8 bases; bases with no gene match: 2. CDR3 in amino acids: CASDRGHGYTF. CDR3 DNA sequence: TGTGCCAGCGACAGGGGGCACGGCTACACCTTC.

The chain employs TRBV6-5 and TRBJ1-5; 8 bases line up with TRBD1. This CDR3 spans 13 amino acids. V was clipped by 6 bases and J by 7 bases; unmatched bases: 5. Looked up from germline, CDR1 is MNHEY and CDR2 is SVGAGI. This chain's CDR3 is CASRETGEQPQHF. The CDR3 nucleotides read TGTGCCAGCAGGGAGACAGGGGAGCAGCCCCAGCATTTT.

This clone was counted a few times. This rearrangement joins TRBV18 to TRBJ1-5; no reliable D call. This CDR3 contains 12 residues. Between the trimmed V and J ends, which lost 5 bases and 6 bases, there was a span of 8 bases. Germline V gene lookup returns CDR1 KGHSH and CDR2 LQKENI. The CDR3 DNA sequence: TGTGCCAGCTCAGAGGGTGGTCAGCCCCAGCATTTT. It is translated as CASSEGGQPQHF.

This rearrangement joins TRBV5-1 to TRBJ1-1; TRBD1 matches 8 bases. The CDR3 spans 13 residues. Germline CDR1 and CDR2: SGHRS and YFSETQ. With V trimmed by 4 bases and J by 9 bases, 8 bases remained unmatched. The CDR3 sequence: CASSSGDRSKAFF. In nucleotides, the CDR3 is TGCGCCAGCAGCAGCGGGGACAGGTCCAAAGCTTTCTTT.

The V and J genes are TRBV18 and TRBJ2-1, with 9 bases lining up with TRBD2. CDR1 is KGHSH, CDR2 LQKENI, per germline. Losses at the gene ends were 4 bases for V and 4 bases for J; bases not matched to a gene: 2. The CDR3 length is 14 residues. The CDR3 spells CASSRGGAYNEQFF. Written as DNA, the CDR3 is TGTGCCAGCTCACGCGGGGGGGCTTACAATGAGCAGTTCTTC.

The rearrangement uses TRBV29-1 and TRBJ2-7; TRBD1 aligns across 10 bases. J gave up 2 bases and V 4 bases, and 8 bases lay outside the gene matches. Germline V gives CDR1 SQVTM, CDR2 ANQGSEA. The CDR3 extends over 15 amino acids. CDR3 sequence reads: CSVGRIGTGAYEQYF. CDR3 nucleotides: TGCAGCGTTGGAAGAATCGGGACAGGGGCCTACGAGCAGTACTTC.

This chain uses TRBV4-2 with TRBJ2-5, with 8 bases aligning to TRBD2. CDR1 LGHNA and CDR2 YNFKEQ come from the germline V gene. V shed 0 bases and J 9 bases; nucleotides not matched to a gene: 6. CDR3 length: 14 residues. The CDR3 DNA reads TGTGCCAGCAGCCAAGAGGTTAGCGGGGTGGCCCAGTACTTC. Protein product: CASSQEVSGVAQYF.

The V and J genes are TRBV7-9 and TRBJ2-1; 9 bases are shared with TRBD2. This CDR3 spans 16 amino acids. V lost 2 bases to trimming and J lost 5 bases; unmatched junction nucleotides: 7. Germline CDR1 reads SEHNR; CDR2 reads FQNEAQ (reference sequence). CDR3 DNA: TGTGCCAGCAGCTTAACGCGGGGGGGAATTCACAATGAGCAGTTCTTC. Amino acid sequence: CASSLTRGGIHNEQFF.

This chain links TRBV18 with TRBJ2-2; D call uncertain. Germline values: CDR1 KGHSH, CDR2 LQKENI. V was clipped by 2 bases and J by 0 bases, with 10 bases between them. CDR3 size: 16 residues. CDR3 loop: CASSPWQVTNTGELFF. The CDR3 coding sequence is TGTGCCAGCTCACCATGGCAGGTTACGAACACCGGGGAGCTGTTTTTT.

The V call is TRBV18, the J call TRBJ2-1; tentative D call: TRBD2 (7 bases). Trimming took 3 bases from V and 8 from J, leaving 14 bases between them. The CDR3 has 14 amino acids. The V gene's germline CDR1 is KGHSH and CDR2 LQKENI. CDR3 coding DNA: TGTGCCAGCTCACCGGGGGCAGGGAGGGATGAGCAGTTCTTC. Translation: CASSPGAGRDEQFF.

This clone was detected once. This chain links TRBV11-2 with TRBJ2-7; 13 bases line up with TRBD2. This CDR3 has 15 amino acids. Germline V gene data show CDR1 as SGHAT and CDR2 as FQNNGV. V shed 6 bases and J 6 bases; nucleotides not matched to a gene: 8. The CDR3 sequence: CASRRGLAGASEQYF. CDR3 DNA sequence: TGTGCCAGCAGACGAGGACTAGCGGGAGCTAGCGAGCAGTACTTC.

The chain combines TRBV21-1 with TRBJ1-2; the table names TRBD1, a call not compared with the DNA. TRBV21-1 is listed as a pseudogene. The CDR3 contains 16 residues. The CDR3 bases are TGTGCCAGCAGCATCGAGCCGGGACAAGCTAACTATGGCTACACCTTC. This sequence encodes CASSIEPGQANYGYTF.

This chain connects TRBV24-1 to TRBJ2-2; 11 bases map to TRBD1. Trimming took 4 bases from V and 8 from J; bases not matched to a gene: 11. The length of the CDR3 is 17 residues. Germline CDR1 is KGHDR and CDR2 is SFDVKD. This chain's CDR3 is CATSDQRTGGASGELFF. The CDR3, as DNA: TGTGCCACCAGTGACCAGCGGACAGGGGGCGCATCTGGGGAGCTGTTTTTT.

The chain couples TRBV6-2 or TRBV6-3 to TRBJ2-1, with TRBD2 matching over 11 bases. Trimming at V came to 1 base and at J to 8 bases, leaving 13 bases not matched to a gene. Germline CDR1 and CDR2: MNHEY and SVGEGT. The CDR3 has 18 amino acids. CDR3 bases: TGTGCCAGCAGTTACTGGGGGACTAGCGGCCTCCTGAGGGATGAGCAGTTCTTC. This gives the protein CASSYWGTSGLLRDEQFF.

CDR3 in DNA: TGTGCCAGCAGTGAAGCTGGCAGGGCGAACAATCAGCCCCAGCATTTT. Its protein is CASSEAGRANNQPQHF. The chain has TRBV2 and TRBJ1-5; tentative D call: TRBD1 (5 bases). Trimming pared 0 bases from V and 3 bases from J, leaving 12 bases between. Germline V gene data show CDR1 as SNHLY and CDR2 as FYNNEI. There are 16 residues in the CDR3. Full variable domain (remainder filled in from reference TRBV2 and TRBJ1-5): EPEVTQTPSHQVTQMGQEVILRCVPISNHLYFYWYRQILGQKVEFLVSFYNNEISEKSEIFDDQFSVERPDGSNFTLKIRSTKLEDSAMYFCASSEAGRANNQPQHFGDGTRLSIL.

The chain carries TRBV6-5 and TRBJ2-7; 10 nucleotides agree with TRBD1. This CDR3 contains 15 residues. Germline assignment: CDR1 MNHEY and CDR2 SVGAGI. With 6 bases clipped from V and 2 bases from J, the junction kept 7 bases outside the gene matches. Here the CDR3 reads CASRTGQGWTYEQYF. Here the CDR3 DNA reads TGTGCCAGCAGGACGGGACAGGGGTGGACCTACGAGCAGTACTTC.

The chain combines TRBV19 with TRBJ2-1; 7 nucleotides agree with TRBD1. Germline V CDR1 and CDR2: LNHDA, SQIVND (reference sequence). The CDR3 sequence is 13 residues long. Losses at the gene ends were 7 bases for V and 4 bases for J; bases not matched to a gene: 4. The CDR3 is CASNPTGYNEQFF. Here the CDR3 DNA reads TGTGCCAGTAACCCGACAGGGTACAATGAGCAGTTCTTC. Filled out from reference TRBV19 and TRBJ2-1, the complete variable domain reads DGGITQSPKYLFRKEGQNVTLSCEQNLNHDAMYWYRQDPGQGLRLIYYSQIVNDFQKGDIAEGYSVSREKKESFPLTVTSAQKNPTAFYLCASNPTGYNEQFFGPGTRLTVL.

The chain joins TRBV30 to TRBJ1-5, with a weak D call TRBD1 (5 bases). Germline V gene sequence: CDR1 GTSNPN, CDR2 SVGIG (reference sequence). CDR3 length equals 15 residues. V lost 3 bases to trimming and J lost 6 bases, with 18 bases between them. CDR3 amino acids: CAWSPRRGGGQPQHF. In DNA form, the CDR3 reads TGTGCCTGGAGCCCCCGGCGGGGTGGGGGTCAGCCCCAGCATTTT.

The gene calls are TRBV7-2 and TRBJ1-1, with D possibly matching TRBD1 (6 bases). Trimming cost V 1 base and J 7 bases, with 16 bases left between them. The CDR3 consists of 15 residues. From germline, CDR1 is SGHTA and CDR2 FQGNSA. The CDR3 DNA is TGTGCCAGCAGCTTAGGGAGGGGGGGAAGGTTTGAAGCTTTCTTT. This translates into CASSLGRGGRFEAFF.

The gene calls are TRBV7-8 and TRBJ1-1; D is undetermined. V was cut by 1 base and J by 1 base, with 10 bases left in between. CDR3 size: 15 residues. CDR1 is SGHVS and CDR2 is FQNEAQ in the germline V gene. The CDR3 region is CASSLGLATNTEAFF. As DNA, the CDR3 is TGTGCCAGCAGCTTAGGGTTAGCAACGAACACTGAAGCTTTCTTT.

V is TRBV12-3 or TRBV12-4 and J is TRBJ1-2, with D possibly TRBD1 on 5 matching bases. This CDR3 region has 13 residues. The V end lost 7 bases, the J end lost 4 bases, and 13 bases lay between the germline ends. The CDR3 here is CASISGGGYGYTF. CDR3 nucleotide sequence: TGTGCCAGCATCTCTGGGGGGGGCTATGGCTACACCTTC.

This clone was seen once. The J gene is TRBJ1-1, the V gene TRBV7-8; no firm D call. Germline assignment: CDR1 SGHVS and CDR2 FQNEAQ. Trimming stripped 1 base from V and 8 bases from J, with 11 bases between. This CDR3 contains 13 residues. The CDR3 region has the DNA TGTGCCAGCAGCTTAGACTTATCCGGGGAAGCTTTCTTT. It encodes CASSLDLSGEAFF.

This chain connects TRBV6-5 to TRBJ1-1; D gene ambiguous. The V gene's germline CDR1 is MNHEY and CDR2 SVGAGI. V was cut by 6 bases and J by 1 base, with 9 bases left in between. The CDR3 runs 13 residues. DNA for the CDR3: TGTGCCAGCAGATTTCCGGGGAACACTGAAGCTTTCTTT. Protein: CASRFPGNTEAFF.

CDR3 in amino acids: CATSRGGTAMNTEAFF. The CDR3 region has the DNA TGTGCCACCAGCAGAGGAGGGACAGCCATGAACACTGAAGCTTTCTTT. V and J are TRBV15 and TRBJ1-1, with 7 bases identical to TRBD1. V dropped 1 base and J dropped 0; count of bases not matched to a gene: 5. Germline V gene lookup returns CDR1 LNHNV and CDR2 YYDKDF (reference sequence). The CDR3 runs to 16 residues. Together with reference TRBV15 and TRBJ1-1, the CDR3 gives the full variable domain: DAMVIQNPRYQVTQFGKPVTLSCSQTLNHNVMYWYQQKSSQAPKLLFHYYDKDFNNEADTPDNFQSRRPNTSFCFLDIRSPGLGDTAMYLCATSRGGTAMNTEAFFGQGTRLTVV.

The chain uses TRBV3-1 (or the pseudogene TRBV3-2) and TRBJ1-5; no definite D call. V gave up 1 base and J gave up 5 bases, with 12 bases separating them. CDR3 length equals 15 residues. The V gene's germline CDR1 is LGHDT and CDR2 YNNKEL (reference sequence). DNA of the CDR3: TGTGCCAGCAGCCAAGGTCAACAGCCTTATCAGCCCCAGCATTTT. This sequence encodes CASSQGQQPYQPQHF.

This chain's CDR3 is CASSPRQGWEQYF. CDR3 in DNA: TGTGCCAGCAGTCCAAGGCAGGGTTGGGAGCAGTACTTC. The chain recombines TRBV28 with TRBJ2-7; TRBD1 is a possible D gene (5 bases). This CDR3 spans 13 amino acids. V was trimmed by 5 bases and J by 7 bases, leaving 15 bases between them. CDR1 and CDR2 from the germline V gene are MDHEN and SYDVKM.

J is TRBJ1-3 and V is TRBV12-2. TRBV12-2 is a listed pseudogene. This CDR3 is 16 amino acids long. CDR3 protein: CASRLGPGFSGNTIYF. For the CDR3, the DNA is TGTGCAAGTCGCTTAGGCCCGGGGTTCTCTGGAAACACCATATATTTT.

V gene TRBV30 combines with J gene TRBJ1-1, with TRBD1 as a possible D gene (6 bases). CDR3 length: 13 amino acids. Trimming took 4 bases from V and 4 from J, leaving 13 bases between them. Germline assignment: CDR1 GTSNPN and CDR2 SVGIG (reference sequence). CDR3 coding DNA: TGTGCCTGGATTGGGGGCTCCGTCACTGAAGCTTTCTTT. Protein: CAWIGGSVTEAFF.

The chain uses TRBV12-2 and TRBJ2-1; the table's TRBD1 call for D was not verified on the DNA. TRBV12-2 has pseudogene status. The CDR3 is made up of 15 amino acids. In nucleotides, the CDR3 is TGTGCAAGTCGCTTAGTTGCAGGGGCCTACAATGAGCAGTTCTTC. Protein sequence: CASRLVAGAYNEQFF.